Shown below are 20 T cell receptor beta chains from a single sample sequenced in a study of T cell responses to AZD1222 COVID-19 vaccine. Generated by immunoSEQ multiplex PCR, the TCRdb table keeps only in-frame clones and is missing some. This table has approximately 200,000 clones, over 80% appearing once. The specimen was peripheral blood, collected on day 0 of MenACWY control vaccination. The receptors were sampled from an adult in good health.

In its sample, this clone ranks as medium-sized (0.01 to 0.1%). The CDR3 DNA sequence: TGTGCCAGCAGCGTTAGTTTTTCGGGCTACGAGCAGTACTTC. Its protein is CASSVSFSGYEQYF. The chain is built from TRBV28 and TRBJ2-7, with no clear D. CDR3 size: 14 residues. CDR1 and CDR2 from the germline V gene are MDHEN and SYDVKM. V was clipped by 6 bases and J by 3 bases, with 15 bases between them.

The chain couples TRBV28 to TRBJ2-1; D call uncertain. There are 13 residues in the CDR3. Germline lookup yields CDR1 MDHEN and CDR2 SYDVKM. Trimming pared 5 bases from V and 3 bases from J, leaving 8 bases between. The CDR3 region is CASSTTDYNEQFF. The CDR3 DNA reads TGTGCCAGCAGTACTACAGACTACAATGAGCAGTTCTTC.

The chain uses TRBV5-1 and TRBJ2-1, with D hard to call. CDR3 length equals 15 residues. V shed 0 bases and J shed 7 bases, with 14 bases lying between them. Per germline, CDR1 SGHRS and CDR2 YFSETQ. CDR3 nucleotides: TGCGCCAGCAGCTTGGCCGGTGCTGTGGGAAATGAGCAGTTCTTC. It specifies CASSLAGAVGNEQFF. Full variable domain (missing parts from reference TRBV5-1 and TRBJ2-1): KAGVTQTPRYLIKTRGQQVTLSCSPISGHRSVSWYQQTPGQGLQFLFEYFSETQRNKGNFPGRFSGRQFSNSRSEMNVSTLELGDSALYLCASSLAGAVGNEQFFGPGTRLTVL.

The rearrangement uses TRBV7-2 and TRBJ1-2, with 12 positions matching TRBD1. Germline trimming cut 5 bases from V and 8 bases from J; bases unmatched to any gene: 9. CDR3 length: 15 residues. Germline assignment: CDR1 SGHTA and CDR2 FQGNSA. CDR3 DNA sequence: TGTGCCAGCAGCCCCGGGGGACAGGGGGCAGGGGGCTACACCTTC. It yields the protein CASSPGGQGAGGYTF.

V is TRBV5-1 and J is TRBJ2-5, with D unclear. Trimming took off 3 bases at V and 1 base at J, with 10 bases between the two ends. The germline V gene has CDR1 SGHRS and CDR2 YFSETQ. The CDR3 runs 14 residues. In DNA, the CDR3 is TGCGCCAGCAGCTCCGGACCCTCCCAAGAGACCCAGTACTTC. It is translated as CASSSGPSQETQYF.

V gene TRBV30 combines with J gene TRBJ1-1; D gene ambiguous. The CDR3 spans 12 residues. Trimming cost V 3 bases and J 1 base, with 6 bases left between them. Germline assignment: CDR1 GTSNPN and CDR2 SVGIG (reference sequence). The CDR3 reads CAWSLGNTEAFF. CDR3 DNA: TGTGCCTGGAGCTTAGGGAACACTGAAGCTTTCTTT.

This clone has just a few counts. The chain combines TRBV12-3 or TRBV12-4 with TRBJ1-5, with D possibly matching TRBD1 (6 bases). CDR3 length: 13 residues. The V and J ends lost 4 bases and 4 bases respectively, with 8 bases between them. CDR3 amino acids: CASSSGQNQPQHF. In nucleotides, the CDR3 is TGTGCCAGCAGTTCGGGACAAAATCAGCCCCAGCATTTT.

The V call is TRBV5-1, the J call TRBJ2-2; TRBD2 matches at 7 bases. This CDR3 spans 14 amino acids. CDR1 is SGHRS and CDR2 is YFSETQ in the germline V gene. Trimming cost V 1 base and J 5 bases; bases outside gene matches: 2. The CDR3 nucleotides read TGCGCCAGCAGCTTGCGGGGGGTAACCGGGGAGCTGTTTTTT. It is translated as CASSLRGVTGELFF. The full variable domain, completed using reference TRBV5-1 and TRBJ2-2, is KAGVTQTPRYLIKTRGQQVTLSCSPISGHRSVSWYQQTPGQGLQFLFEYFSETQRNKGNFPGRFSGRQFSNSRSEMNVSTLELGDSALYLCASSLRGVTGELFFGEGSRLTVL.

The chain has TRBV15 and TRBJ1-5; D remains unclear. CDR1 is LNHNV and CDR2 is YYDKDF in the germline V gene (reference sequence). This CDR3 region has 15 residues. V was clipped by 0 bases and J by 5 bases, with 11 bases between them. The CDR3 sequence: CATSRDRSRDQPQHF. CDR3 DNA sequence: TGTGCCACCAGCAGAGATCGCAGTCGGGATCAGCCCCAGCATTTT.

The chain couples TRBV7-9 to TRBJ1-2; D is ambiguous. Trimming cost V 5 bases and J 4 bases, with 11 bases left between them. The V gene's germline CDR1 is SEHNR and CDR2 FQNEAQ (reference sequence). There are 13 residues in the CDR3. The CDR3 bases are TGTGCCAGCAGCCCCTCTGAGGGCTATGGCTACACCTTC. Translated: CASSPSEGYGYTF.

This clone was seen a few times. The J gene is TRBJ1-4, the V gene TRBV4-1, with 7 bases identical to TRBD1. This CDR3 has 16 amino acids. With 3 bases clipped from V and 8 bases from J, the junction kept 12 bases outside the gene matches. Germline V gene sequence: CDR1 MGHRA, CDR2 YSYEKL. CDR3 region: CASSQTLTGSAEKLFF. CDR3 bases: TGCGCCAGCAGCCAGACCCTGACAGGGTCTGCCGAAAAACTGTTTTTT.

This clone was counted between two and nine times. The chain has TRBV7-9 and TRBJ1-4; D gene unclear. Trimming removed 3 bases from V and 8 bases from J, with 10 bases in between. The length of the CDR3 is 13 residues. CDR1 SEHNR and CDR2 FQNEAQ come from the germline V gene (reference sequence). This CDR3 reads CASSLFGGEKLFF. For the CDR3, the DNA is TGTGCCAGCAGCTTGTTTGGCGGAGAAAAACTGTTTTTT.

The chain joins TRBV14 to TRBJ2-3; TRBD2 matches 11 bases. Germline V gene lookup returns CDR1 SGHDN and CDR2 FVKESK. V gave up 2 bases and J gave up 4 bases; unmatched junction bases: 5. The CDR3 length is 16 residues. The CDR3 nucleotides are TGTGCCAGCAGCCAAAGTAGCGGGGGGGCCGCAGATACGCAGTATTTT. This encodes CASSQSSGGAADTQYF.

The rearrangement uses TRBV30 and TRBJ1-5; D is undetermined. This CDR3 has 13 amino acids. CDR1 and CDR2 (germline): GTSNPN, SVGIG (reference sequence). V shed 2 bases and J shed 3 bases, with 8 bases lying between them. In DNA form, the CDR3 reads TGTGCCTGGAGTTCAGGTCTCAATCAGCCCCAGCATTTT. It encodes CAWSSGLNQPQHF.

The V gene is TRBV5-6, the J gene TRBJ2-7, with 9 nucleotides matching TRBD1. Germline lookup yields CDR1 SGHDT and CDR2 YYEEEE. J gave up 3 bases and V 4 bases, and 5 bases lay outside the gene matches. This CDR3 region has 14 residues. The DNA of the CDR3 is TGTGCCAGCAGCAGTCGGACAGGGGTCTACGAGCAGTACTTC. It is translated as CASSSRTGVYEQYF. The variable domain in full, with the rest retrieved from reference TRBV5-6 and TRBJ2-7, is DAGVTQSPTHLIKTRGQQVTLRCSPKSGHDTVSWYQQALGQGPQFIFQYYEEEERQRGNFPDRFSGHQFPNYSSELNVNALLLGDSALYLCASSSRTGVYEQYFGPGTRLTVT.

This clone has a handful of counts. V gene TRBV5-1 combines with J gene TRBJ2-3, with TRBD1 matching 7 bases. The germline CDR1 and CDR2 sequences are SGHRS and YFSETQ. The CDR3 runs to 16 residues. J was trimmed by 2 bases and V by 0 bases; bases with no gene match: 6. The chain's CDR3 is CASSLAGTADTDTQYF. The CDR3 DNA reads as TGCGCCAGCAGCTTGGCCGGGACAGCAGACACAGATACGCAGTATTTT.

The CDR3 spells CASRTGTGEAFF. Written as DNA, the CDR3 is TGTGCCAGCAGGACCGGGACAGGGGAAGCTTTCTTT. The J gene is TRBJ1-1, the V gene TRBV6-5; 9 bases agree with TRBD1. The length of the CDR3 is 12 residues. CDR1 is MNHEY and CDR2 is SVGAGI in the germline V gene. Trimming took 6 bases from V and 8 from J; bases not matched to a gene: 4.

This sequence joins TRBV12-5 and TRBJ1-2; TRBD1 agrees at 7 bases. The germline V gene encodes CDR1 LGHNT and CDR2 FRNRAP. Losses at the gene ends were 0 bases for V and 6 bases for J; bases not matched to a gene: 7. This CDR3 has 15 residues. Written as DNA, the CDR3 is TGTGCTAGTGGTTTGGTAGAGACAGGGAACCATGGCTACACCTTC. It encodes CASGLVETGNHGYTF.

The chain combines TRBV28 with TRBJ2-7, with D possibly being TRBD1 or TRBD2 (5 bases each). The V end was cut by 8 bases, the J end by 8 bases, with 19 bases between. The CDR3 contains 13 residues. CDR1 is MDHEN and CDR2 is SYDVKM in the germline V gene. In DNA, the CDR3 is TGTGCCAGCGAGGGGCCCAATGACCCTCAGCAGTACTTC. Its protein product is CASEGPNDPQQYF.

This clone was seen just once. The chain links TRBV5-1 to TRBJ2-6; D is ambiguous. The CDR3 consists of 17 residues. Per the germline V gene, CDR1 is SGHRS and CDR2 is YFSETQ. The V gene lost 0 bases and the J gene lost 0 bases, with 10 bases spanning the gap. The CDR3 region has the DNA TGCGCCAGCAGCTTGGGGGCTGTCGGCTCTGGGGCCAACGTCCTGACTTTC. As protein: CASSLGAVGSGANVLTF.